The 27 T cell receptor beta chains in this list originate from one sample, sequenced in a study of T cells expressing NK-cell markers. TCRdb re-called the 5' RACE reads and gives one entry per CDR3 protein, without DNA. Its table lists under 35,000 distinct CDR3 sequences. Specimen: blood T cells: a sorted CD56 or NKG2C T cell subset, CD4+ or CD8+ T cells, or bulk PBMC T cells (not recorded which). These receptors were collected from a woman aged 18 to 69 in good health.

The V gene is TRBV10-3, the J gene TRBJ2-7. The length of the CDR3 is 15 residues. Germline CDR1 and CDR2: ENHRY and SYGVKD. CDR3 region: CAISEENISSYEQYF.

The chain combines TRBV6-1 with TRBJ2-7; TCRdb calls TRBD1, which cannot be checked without DNA. This CDR3 comprises 14 residues. Germline V gives CDR1 MNHNS, CDR2 SASEGT. This CDR3 reads CASSPGPQSYEQYF.

J is TRBJ1-1 and V is TRBV29-1. Germline lookup yields CDR1 SQVTM and CDR2 ANQGSEA. This CDR3 has 13 amino acids. The CDR3: CSVDSVGNTEAFF.

The rearrangement links TRBV12-3 or TRBV12-4 to TRBJ2-7; TCRdb selects TRBD1, and the lack of DNA leaves this call unchecked. The CDR3 extends over 15 amino acids. The CDR3 region is CASSNRDRGFAEQYF.

The chain recombines TRBV5-1 with TRBJ2-7; TCRdb calls TRBD1, which cannot be checked without DNA. The CDR3 totals 16 residues. The germline gives CDR1 SGHRS, CDR2 YFSETQ. The CDR3 reads CASSLAGGQGFYEQYF.

V gene TRBV27 combines with J gene TRBJ1-5; without DNA, the TCRdb call of TRBD1 cannot be checked. The CDR3 has 15 residues. CDR1 is MNHEY and CDR2 is SMNVEV in the germline V gene (reference sequence). The CDR3 sequence: CASSLGTGRNQPQHF.

V usage is TRBV20-1 and J usage is TRBJ2-7. The CDR3 extends over 13 amino acids. Per the germline V gene, CDR1 is DFQATT and CDR2 is SNEGSKA (reference sequence). The CDR3 spells CSARGQQDYEQYF.

The chain uses TRBV6-5 and TRBJ2-7; there is no DNA to check the TCRdb D call of TRBD1. Germline V gene sequence: CDR1 MNHEY, CDR2 SVGAGI. The CDR3 consists of 14 residues. CDR3 region: CASSYSPGAYEQYF.

The J gene is TRBJ1-2, the V gene TRBV10-3; TCRdb's D gene call, TRBD1, goes unchecked for lack of DNA. Germline CDR1 is ENHRY and CDR2 is SYGVKD. There are 12 residues in the CDR3. The CDR3 protein is CAISDLGDGYTF.

The chain recombines TRBV18 with TRBJ2-1. The CDR3 extends over 16 amino acids. Per the germline V gene, CDR1 is KGHSH and CDR2 is LQKENI. The CDR3 loop reads CASSRSTASSYNEQFF.

The chain couples TRBV5-1 to TRBJ2-3. The CDR3 is 15 residues long. The germline CDR1 and CDR2 sequences are SGHRS and YFSETQ. CDR3 protein: CASSLAVGSTDTQYF. The full variable domain, completed using reference TRBV5-1 and TRBJ2-3, is KAGVTQTPRYLIKTRGQQVTLSCSPISGHRSVSWYQQTPGQGLQFLFEYFSETQRNKGNFPGRFSGRQFSNSRSEMNVSTLELGDSALYLCASSLAVGSTDTQYFGPGTRLTVL.

The rearrangement uses TRBV15 and TRBJ1-1; the TCRdb D gene call, TRBD1, has no DNA to confirm it. Looked up from germline, CDR1 is LNHNV and CDR2 is YYDKDF (reference sequence). CDR3 size: 13 residues. The CDR3 sequence is CATSYRLNTEAFF.

This chain's CDR3 is CSAPQGAGETQYF. This chain joins TRBV20-1 and TRBJ2-5; TCRdb selects TRBD1, and the lack of DNA leaves this call unchecked. The CDR3 extends over 13 amino acids. Germline CDR1 and CDR2: DFQATT and SNEGSKA (reference sequence).

The chain uses TRBV7-3 and TRBJ1-2; TCRdb lists TRBD1, though no DNA is available to test this call. Germline CDR1 is SGHTA and CDR2 is FQGTGA. The CDR3 spans 15 residues. CDR3 amino acids: CASSPLGRGPYGYTF.

The chain is built from TRBV12-3 or TRBV12-4 and TRBJ2-7; TCRdb's D gene call, TRBD1, goes unchecked for lack of DNA. The CDR3 runs to 14 residues. The CDR3 loop reads CASTLGGRAYEQYF.

The V call is TRBV2, the J call TRBJ1-5; TCRdb gives TRBD1 as the D gene, but with no DNA this cannot be confirmed. The CDR3 is 16 residues long. Germline V gives CDR1 SNHLY, CDR2 FYNNEI. This CDR3 is CASKSGQGNIGQPQHF.

This chain uses TRBV7-9 with TRBJ1-1; TCRdb lists TRBD1, though no DNA is available to test this call. The CDR3 loop spans 16 amino acids. Germline V gene sequence: CDR1 SEHNR, CDR2 FQNEAQ (reference sequence). This chain's CDR3 is CASSPPGQGAGTEAFF. Together with reference TRBV7-9 and TRBJ1-1, the CDR3 gives the full variable domain: DTGVSQNPRHKITKRGQNVTFRCDPISEHNRLYWYRQTLGQGPEFLTYFQNEAQLEKSRLLSDRFSAERPKGSFSTLEIQRTEQGDSAMYLCASSPPGQGAGTEAFFGQGTRLTVV.

V usage is TRBV5-1 and J usage is TRBJ2-1; TCRdb indicates TRBD1, and absent DNA this call remains unverified. This CDR3 contains 14 residues. CDR1 SGHRS and CDR2 YFSETQ come from the germline V gene. The CDR3 is CASSLGTPGNEQFF.

This chain connects TRBV5-5 to TRBJ2-1; with no DNA, the TCRdb D assignment of TRBD2 cannot be verified. This CDR3 has 13 amino acids. Germline V gene sequence: CDR1 SGHKS, CDR2 YYEKEE (reference sequence). The CDR3 region is CASSAGGNNEQFF.

The CDR3 here is CASSRVDTSYEQYF. The chain couples TRBV11-2 to TRBJ2-7. The CDR3 spans 14 residues. Germline V lookup: CDR1 SGHAT, CDR2 FQNNGV.

The chain uses TRBV7-2 and TRBJ2-1. CDR3 size: 17 residues. The germline V gene has CDR1 SGHTA and CDR2 FQGNSA. This CDR3 reads CASSLGVALSSYNEQFF.

J is TRBJ2-3 and V is TRBV28; no DNA is available, so the TRBD2 call from TCRdb remains unchecked. Germline CDR1 and CDR2: MDHEN and SYDVKM. The CDR3 runs to 15 residues. CDR3 sequence: CASSSSGGASDTQYF. The full variable domain, its missing parts supplied by reference TRBV28 and TRBJ2-3, is DVKVTQSSRYLVKRTGEKVFLECVQDMDHENMFWYRQDPGLGLRLIYFSYDVKMKEKGDIPEGYSVSREKKERFSLILESASTNQTSMYLCASSSSGGASDTQYFGPGTRLTVL.

The genes are TRBV10-3 and TRBJ2-7; the D call from TCRdb, TRBD2, cannot be confirmed without DNA. CDR1 and CDR2 from the germline V gene are ENHRY and SYGVKD. The CDR3 contains 17 residues. The CDR3 here is CAISEAGVRDFRYEQYF.

The chain combines TRBV15 with TRBJ1-1. The V gene's germline CDR1 is LNHNV and CDR2 YYDKDF (reference sequence). This CDR3 region has 11 residues. The CDR3 is CATSSAERTFF.

V is TRBV28 and J is TRBJ2-4; with no DNA, the TCRdb D assignment of TRBD2 cannot be verified. CDR1 and CDR2 from the germline V gene are MDHEN and SYDVKM. CDR3 length: 14 residues. The CDR3 protein is CASSFRGTRNIQYF. The full variable domain, its missing parts supplied by reference TRBV28 and TRBJ2-4, is DVKVTQSSRYLVKRTGEKVFLECVQDMDHENMFWYRQDPGLGLRLIYFSYDVKMKEKGDIPEGYSVSREKKERFSLILESASTNQTSMYLCASSFRGTRNIQYFGAGTRLSVL.

The genes are TRBV5-1 and TRBJ2-7. The CDR3 length is 12 residues. CDR1 SGHRS and CDR2 YFSETQ come from the germline V gene. This CDR3 is CASRESGYEQYF. The whole variable domain, filled in from reference TRBV5-1 and TRBJ2-7, reads KAGVTQTPRYLIKTRGQQVTLSCSPISGHRSVSWYQQTPGQGLQFLFEYFSETQRNKGNFPGRFSGRQFSNSRSEMNVSTLELGDSALYLCASRESGYEQYFGPGTRLTVT.

The chain employs TRBV7-9 and TRBJ2-5; TCRdb gives TRBD2 as the D gene, but with no DNA this cannot be confirmed. Germline values: CDR1 SEHNR, CDR2 FQNEAQ (reference sequence). The CDR3 runs 16 residues. The CDR3 here is CASSFLTPQYQETQYF.